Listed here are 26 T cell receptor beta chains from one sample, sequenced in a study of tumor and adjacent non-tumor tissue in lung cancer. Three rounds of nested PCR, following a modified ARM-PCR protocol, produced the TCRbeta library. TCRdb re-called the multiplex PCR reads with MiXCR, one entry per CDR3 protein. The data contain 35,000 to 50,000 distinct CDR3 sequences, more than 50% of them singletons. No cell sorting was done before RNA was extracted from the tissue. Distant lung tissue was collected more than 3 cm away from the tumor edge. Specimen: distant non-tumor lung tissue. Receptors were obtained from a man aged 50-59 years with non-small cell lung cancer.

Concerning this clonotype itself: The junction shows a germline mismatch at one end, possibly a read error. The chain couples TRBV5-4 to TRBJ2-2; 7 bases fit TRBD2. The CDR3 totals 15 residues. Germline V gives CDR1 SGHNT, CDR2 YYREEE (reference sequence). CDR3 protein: CVSSYGTMNTGELFF. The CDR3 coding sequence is TGTGTCAGCAGCTACGGGACTATGAACACCGGGGAGCTATTTTTT.

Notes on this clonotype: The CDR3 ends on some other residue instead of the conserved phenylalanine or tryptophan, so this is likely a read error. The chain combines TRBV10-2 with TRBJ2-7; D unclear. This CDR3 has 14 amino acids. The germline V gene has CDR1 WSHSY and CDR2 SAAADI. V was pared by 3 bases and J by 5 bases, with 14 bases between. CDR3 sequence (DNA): TGCGCCAGCAGTGATGGGCAGGATTGGGACGAGCAGTACATC. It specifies CASSDGQDWDEQYI.

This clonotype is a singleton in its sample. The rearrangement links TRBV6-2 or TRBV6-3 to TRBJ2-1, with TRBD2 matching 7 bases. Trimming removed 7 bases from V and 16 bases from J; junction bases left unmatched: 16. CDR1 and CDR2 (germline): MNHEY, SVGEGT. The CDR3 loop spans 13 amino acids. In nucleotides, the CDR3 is TGTGCCAGCACATCCACGGAGGACGGGAGGACCTTCTTC. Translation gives CASTSTEDGRTFF.

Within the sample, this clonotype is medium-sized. The CDR3 sequence: CASRIGGGSYEQYF. CDR3 in DNA: TGTGCCAGCAGGATTGGGGGTGGATCCTACGAGCAGTACTTC. The chain employs TRBV11-2 and TRBJ2-7, with D perhaps matching TRBD1 or TRBD2 (5 bases each). CDR3 length: 14 amino acids. V was trimmed by 6 bases and J by 1 base, leaving 13 bases between them. Germline V gene lookup returns CDR1 SGHAT and CDR2 FQNNGV.

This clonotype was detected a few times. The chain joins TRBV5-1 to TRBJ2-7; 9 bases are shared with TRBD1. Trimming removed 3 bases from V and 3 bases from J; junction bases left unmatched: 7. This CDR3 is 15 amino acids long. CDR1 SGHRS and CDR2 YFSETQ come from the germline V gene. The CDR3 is CASSSGTGRLYEQYF. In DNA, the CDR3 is TGCGCCAGCAGCTCAGGGACAGGGAGACTCTACGAGCAGTACTTC.

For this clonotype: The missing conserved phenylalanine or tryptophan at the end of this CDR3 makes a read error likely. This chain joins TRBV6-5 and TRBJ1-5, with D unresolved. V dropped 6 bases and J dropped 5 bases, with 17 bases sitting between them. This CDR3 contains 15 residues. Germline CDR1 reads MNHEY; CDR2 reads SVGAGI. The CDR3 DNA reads TGTGCCAGCAGGTTTACAACTGAGGAGGATCAGCCCCAGCATTTA. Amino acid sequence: CASRFTTEEDQPQHL.

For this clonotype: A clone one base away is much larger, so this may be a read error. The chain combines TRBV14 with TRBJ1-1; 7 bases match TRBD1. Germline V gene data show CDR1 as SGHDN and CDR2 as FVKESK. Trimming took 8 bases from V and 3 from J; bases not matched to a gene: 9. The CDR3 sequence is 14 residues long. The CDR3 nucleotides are TGTGCCAGCGGCCGGGACAGTCTGGACACTGAAGCTTTCTTT. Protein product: CASGRDSLDTEAFF.

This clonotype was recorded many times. This chain's CDR3 is CASSDPRDRGESGQPQHF. The CDR3, as DNA: TGTGCCAGCAGTGACCCCAGGGACAGGGGAGAAAGCGGTCAGCCCCAGCATTTT. The chain carries TRBV6-1 and TRBJ1-5; 10 nucleotides align to TRBD1. This CDR3 has 18 residues. The ends lost 3 bases at V and 6 bases at J; junction bases unmatched: 14. Germline CDR1 MNHNS, CDR2 SASEGT.

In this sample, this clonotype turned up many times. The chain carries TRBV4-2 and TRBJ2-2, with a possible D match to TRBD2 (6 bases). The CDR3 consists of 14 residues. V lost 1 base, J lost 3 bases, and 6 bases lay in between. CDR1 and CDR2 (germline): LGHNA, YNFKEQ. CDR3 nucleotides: TGTGCCAGCAGCCAAGGACTAGACACCGGGGAGCTGTTTTTT. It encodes CASSQGLDTGELFF.

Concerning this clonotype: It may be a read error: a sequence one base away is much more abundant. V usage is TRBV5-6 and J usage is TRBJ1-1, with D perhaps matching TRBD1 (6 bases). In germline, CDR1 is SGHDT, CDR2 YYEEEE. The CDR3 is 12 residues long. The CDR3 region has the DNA TGTGCCAGCAACTTGAGGGGGGTTGAAGCTTTCTTT. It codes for CASNLRGVEAFF.

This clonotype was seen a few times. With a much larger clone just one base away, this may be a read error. The CDR3 loop is CTKVGQGGHEQYF. The CDR3 DNA reads as TGCACCAAGGTTGGACAGGGAGGCCACGAGCAGTACTTC. This rearrangement joins TRBV10-1 to TRBJ2-7; 8 bases fit TRBD1. Germline V gene sequence: CDR1 WNHNN, CDR2 SYGVQD (reference sequence). CDR3 length: 13 residues.

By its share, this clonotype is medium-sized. CDR3 sequence reads: CSVMAPGDATEAFF. In DNA, the CDR3 is TGCAGCGTTATGGCCCCAGGGGACGCCACTGAAGCTTTCTTT. This chain links TRBV29-1 with TRBJ1-1; TRBD1 might be the D (6 bases). Germline V lookup: CDR1 SQVTM, CDR2 ANQGSEA. This CDR3 contains 14 residues. Trimming took off 5 bases at V and 4 bases at J, with 17 bases between the two ends.

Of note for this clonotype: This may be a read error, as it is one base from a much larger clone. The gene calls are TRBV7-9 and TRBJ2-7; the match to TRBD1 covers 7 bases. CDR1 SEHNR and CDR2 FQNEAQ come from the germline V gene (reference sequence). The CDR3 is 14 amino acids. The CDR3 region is CASGLKTGNYEQYF. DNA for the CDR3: TGTGCCAGCGGCTTAAAGACAGGGAACTACGAGCAGTACTTC.

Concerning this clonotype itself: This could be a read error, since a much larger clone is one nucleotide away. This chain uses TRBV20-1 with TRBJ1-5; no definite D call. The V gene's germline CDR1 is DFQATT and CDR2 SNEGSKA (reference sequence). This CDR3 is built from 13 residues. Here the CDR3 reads CNARDMSDQPQHF. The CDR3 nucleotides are TGCAATGCTAGAGATATGTCCGATCAGCCCCAGCATTTT.

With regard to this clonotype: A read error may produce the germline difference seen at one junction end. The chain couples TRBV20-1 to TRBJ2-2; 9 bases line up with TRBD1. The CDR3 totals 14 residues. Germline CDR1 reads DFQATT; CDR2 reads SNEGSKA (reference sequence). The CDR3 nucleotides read TGCAGTGATAGACAAGGACAGGGGAGGGGGGAGCTGCTTTTT. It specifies CSDRQGQGRGELLF.

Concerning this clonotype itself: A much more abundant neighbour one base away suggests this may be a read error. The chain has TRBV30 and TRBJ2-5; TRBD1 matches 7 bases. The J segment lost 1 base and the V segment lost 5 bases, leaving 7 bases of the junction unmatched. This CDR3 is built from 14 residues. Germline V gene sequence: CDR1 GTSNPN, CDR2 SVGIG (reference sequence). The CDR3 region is CAWGKGDSQETQYF. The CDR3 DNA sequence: TGTGCCTGGGGTAAGGGGGACAGCCAAGAGACCCAGTACTTC.

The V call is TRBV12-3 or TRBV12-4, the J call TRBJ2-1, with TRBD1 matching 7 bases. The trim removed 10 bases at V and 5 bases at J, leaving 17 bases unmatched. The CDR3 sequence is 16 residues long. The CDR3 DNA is TGTGCCATCAATGCAAAGGGACAGCTCTTAAACAATGAGCAGTTCTTC. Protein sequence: CAINAKGQLLNNEQFF.

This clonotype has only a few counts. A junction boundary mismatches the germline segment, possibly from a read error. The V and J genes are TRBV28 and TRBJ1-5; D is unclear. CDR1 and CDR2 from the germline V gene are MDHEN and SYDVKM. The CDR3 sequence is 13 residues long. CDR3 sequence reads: CASSLSGNQPQHF. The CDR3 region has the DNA TGTGCCAGCAGTTTATCGGGTAATCAACCCCAGCATTTT.

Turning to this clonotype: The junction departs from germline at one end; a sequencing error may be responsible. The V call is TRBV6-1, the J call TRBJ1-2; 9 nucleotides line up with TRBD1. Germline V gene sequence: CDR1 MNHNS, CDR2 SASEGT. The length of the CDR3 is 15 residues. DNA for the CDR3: TGTGCCGGCGGGGAGAGGACAGGGGCTCACTATAGCTACACCTTC. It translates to CAGGERTGAHYSYTF.

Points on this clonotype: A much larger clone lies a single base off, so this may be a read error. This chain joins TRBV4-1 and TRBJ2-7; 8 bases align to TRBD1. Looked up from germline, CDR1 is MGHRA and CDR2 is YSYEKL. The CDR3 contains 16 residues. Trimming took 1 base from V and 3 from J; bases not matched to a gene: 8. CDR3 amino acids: CASSQATVRGLYEQYF. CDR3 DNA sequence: TGCGCCAGCAGCCAAGCAACAGTCAGGGGGCTCTACGAGCAGTACTTC.

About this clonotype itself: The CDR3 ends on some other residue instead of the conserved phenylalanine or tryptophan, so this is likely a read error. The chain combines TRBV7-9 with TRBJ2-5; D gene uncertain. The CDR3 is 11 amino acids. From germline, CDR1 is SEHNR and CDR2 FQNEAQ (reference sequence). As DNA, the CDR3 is TGTGCCAGTAGCTCCCAAGAGATCCAGTACCTC. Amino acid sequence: CASSSQEIQYL.

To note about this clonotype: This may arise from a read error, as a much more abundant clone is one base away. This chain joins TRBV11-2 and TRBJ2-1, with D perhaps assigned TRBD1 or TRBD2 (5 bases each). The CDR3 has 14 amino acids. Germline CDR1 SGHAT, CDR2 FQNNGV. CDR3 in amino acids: CASSLIWGSNGQFF. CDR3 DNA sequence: TGTGCCAGCAGCTTAATCTGGGGGAGTAATGGGCAGTTCTTC.

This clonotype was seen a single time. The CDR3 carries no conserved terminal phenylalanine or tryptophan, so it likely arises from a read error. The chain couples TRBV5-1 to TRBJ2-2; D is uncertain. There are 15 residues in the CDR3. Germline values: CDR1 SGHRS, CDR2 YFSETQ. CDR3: CTSSLISTHTGELFY. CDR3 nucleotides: TGCACCAGCAGCTTGATCAGCACCCACACCGGGGAGCTGTTTTAT.

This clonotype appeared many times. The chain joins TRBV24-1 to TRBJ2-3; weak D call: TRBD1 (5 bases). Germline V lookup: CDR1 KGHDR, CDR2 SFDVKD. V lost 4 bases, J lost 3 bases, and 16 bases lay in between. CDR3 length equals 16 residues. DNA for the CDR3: TGTGCCACCAGTGACCGACAACAGGCCTATACAGATACGCAGTATTTT. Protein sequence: CATSDRQQAYTDTQYF.

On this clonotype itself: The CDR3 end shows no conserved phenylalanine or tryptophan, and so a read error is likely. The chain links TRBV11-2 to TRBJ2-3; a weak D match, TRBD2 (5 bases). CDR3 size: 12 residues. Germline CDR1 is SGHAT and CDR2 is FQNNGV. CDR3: CTSSPLRDMQYS. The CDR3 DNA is TGTACCAGCAGCCCCCTTCGGGATATGCAGTATTCA.

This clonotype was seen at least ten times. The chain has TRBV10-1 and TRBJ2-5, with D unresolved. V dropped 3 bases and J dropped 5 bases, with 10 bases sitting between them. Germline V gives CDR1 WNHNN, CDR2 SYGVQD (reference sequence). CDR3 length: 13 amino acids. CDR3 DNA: TGCGCCAGCAGTGACTCCCCGGTGGAGACCCAGTACTTC. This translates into CASSDSPVETQYF.